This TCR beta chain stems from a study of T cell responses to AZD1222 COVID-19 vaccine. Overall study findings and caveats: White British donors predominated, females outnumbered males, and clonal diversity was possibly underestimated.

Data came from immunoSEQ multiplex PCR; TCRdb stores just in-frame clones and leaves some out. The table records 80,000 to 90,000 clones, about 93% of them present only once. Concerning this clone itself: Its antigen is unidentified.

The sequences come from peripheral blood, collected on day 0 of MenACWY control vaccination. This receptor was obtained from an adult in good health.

The CDR3 loop reads CASSLAPGLNTEAFF. Written as DNA, the CDR3 is TGCGCCAGCAGCTTGGCTCCGGGTCTGAACACTGAAGCTTTCTTT. This chain links TRBV5-1 with TRBJ1-1; D is undetermined. The CDR3 totals 15 residues. The germline CDR1 and CDR2 sequences are SGHRS and YFSETQ. The V gene lost 0 bases and the J gene lost 0 bases, with 9 bases spanning the gap.